This T cell receptor beta chain was sequenced in a study of blood T cell repertoires in COVID-19. Study in general: The United States, Italy and Spain were the sources of the acute and convalescent COVID-19 samples. PBMCs, B-cell-depleted T cells, or T cells were the source of the cDNA or gDNA that made up the material.

As originally analysed: The authors estimated nucleated cell counts from reference gene primer amplification. Clones were sequenced by immunoSEQ multiplex PCR, and TCRdb holds only the in-frame ones, with some missing. The DNA was the basis for D and trimming; V, J and clone size are from that table. The table shows about 83,000 clones, with about 88% occurring only once. With respect to this clone: Other nucleotide sequences from this sample produce the same CDR3.

V dropped 3 bases and J dropped 1 base, with 8 bases sitting between them. This CDR3 is built from 14 residues. Germline values: CDR1 KGHSH, CDR2 LQKENI. The sequenced sample consisted of peripheral blood. The source is a man of 80 years or more with active or convalescent COVID-19. The V call is TRBV18, the J call TRBJ2-3; D possibly corresponds to TRBD1 (5 bases). The CDR3 reads CASSPGLRTDTQYF. CDR3 DNA: TGTGCCAGCTCACCGGGGCTCCGCACAGATACGCAGTATTTT.